The clone carrying this TCR beta chain was seen just once. The CDR3 has 17 residues. Germline loops: CDR1 SGHRS, CDR2 YFSETQ. Between the trimmed V and J ends, which lost 4 bases and 5 bases, there was a span of 22 bases. This record belongs to a study of blood T cell repertoires in COVID-19. This table comes from immunoSEQ multiplex PCR, and its TCRdb copy is limited to in-frame clones, with some not included. Of tens of thousands of clones listed, about 84% were seen once; the top ten hold approximately 42%. The rearrangement links TRBV5-1 to TRBJ2-1, with D possibly matching TRBD1 (5 bases). The TCR originated in a woman aged 80 or over with acute or convalescent COVID-19. Sequencing input: peripheral blood. CDR3 protein: CASSPGAGWGTNNEQFF. CDR3 coding DNA: TGCGCCAGCAGCCCCGGTGCAGGGTGGGGAACAAACAATGAGCAGTTCTTC.